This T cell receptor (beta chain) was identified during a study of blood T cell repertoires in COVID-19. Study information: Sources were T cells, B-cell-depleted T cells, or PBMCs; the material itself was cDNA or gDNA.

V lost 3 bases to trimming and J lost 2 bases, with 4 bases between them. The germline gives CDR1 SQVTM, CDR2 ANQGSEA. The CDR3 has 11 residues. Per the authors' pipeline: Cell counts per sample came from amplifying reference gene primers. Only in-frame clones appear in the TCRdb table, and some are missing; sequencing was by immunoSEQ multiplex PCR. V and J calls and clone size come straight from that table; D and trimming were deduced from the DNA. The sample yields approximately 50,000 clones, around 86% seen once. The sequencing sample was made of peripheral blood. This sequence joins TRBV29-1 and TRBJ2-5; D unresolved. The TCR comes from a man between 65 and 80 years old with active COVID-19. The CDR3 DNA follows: TGCAGCGTTGAGAGGCAAGAGACCCAGTACTTC. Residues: CSVERQETQYF.